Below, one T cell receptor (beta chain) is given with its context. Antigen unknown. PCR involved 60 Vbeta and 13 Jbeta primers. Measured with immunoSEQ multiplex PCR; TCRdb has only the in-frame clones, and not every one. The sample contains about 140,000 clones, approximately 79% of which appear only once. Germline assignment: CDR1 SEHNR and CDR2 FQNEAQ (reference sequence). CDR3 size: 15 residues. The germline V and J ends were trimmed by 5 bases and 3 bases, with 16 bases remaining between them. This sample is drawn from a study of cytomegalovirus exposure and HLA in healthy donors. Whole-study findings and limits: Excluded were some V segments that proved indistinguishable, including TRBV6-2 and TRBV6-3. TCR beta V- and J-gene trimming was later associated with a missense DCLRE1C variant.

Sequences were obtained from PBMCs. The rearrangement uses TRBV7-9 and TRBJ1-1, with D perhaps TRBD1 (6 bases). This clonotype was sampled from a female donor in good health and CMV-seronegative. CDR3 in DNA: TGTGCCAGCAGCCTCGAAGGGGGGGGCGACACTGAAGCTTTCTTT. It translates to CASSLEGGGDTEAFF.